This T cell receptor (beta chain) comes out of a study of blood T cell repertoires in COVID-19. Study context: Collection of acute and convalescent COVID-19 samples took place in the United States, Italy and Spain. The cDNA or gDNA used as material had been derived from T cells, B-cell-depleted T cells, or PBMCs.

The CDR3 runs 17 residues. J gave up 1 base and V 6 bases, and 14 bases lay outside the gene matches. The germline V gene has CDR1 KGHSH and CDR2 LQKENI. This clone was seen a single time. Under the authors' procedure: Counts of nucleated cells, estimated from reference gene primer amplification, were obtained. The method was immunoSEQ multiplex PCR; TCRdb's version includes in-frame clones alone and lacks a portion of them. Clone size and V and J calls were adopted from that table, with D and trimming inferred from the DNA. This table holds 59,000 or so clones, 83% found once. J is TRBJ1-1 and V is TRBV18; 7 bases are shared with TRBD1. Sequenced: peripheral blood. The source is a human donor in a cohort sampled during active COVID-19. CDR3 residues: CASSPPRGTAKNTEAFF. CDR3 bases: TGTGCCAGCTCGCCCCCCCGGGGGACAGCTAAGAACACTGAAGCTTTCTTT.